The next 9 T cell receptor beta chains were all read from a single sample in a study of T cell repertoires in cytomegalovirus infection. TCRdb reanalysed the reads using MiXCR and keeps one entry per CDR3 protein. The sample contains fewer than 550,000 distinct CDR3 sequences, approximately 10% of which appear only once. Sequencing input: PBMCs. All receptors derive from a human donor in good health (CMV status not recorded). Some clones in this sample may be carry-over from other donors' samples.

Many counts were recorded for this clonotype. The J gene is TRBJ1-4, the V gene TRBV7-8; possible D gene TRBD1, 5 bases. With 1 base removed from V and 0 bases from J, the gap between germline ends came to 6 bases. In germline, CDR1 is SGHVS, CDR2 FQNEAQ. The CDR3 has 15 residues. This CDR3 is CASSLGQSTNEKLFF. The CDR3, as DNA: TGTGCCAGCAGCTTAGGACAGTCAACTAATGAAAAACTGTTTTTT.

This clonotype was counted a few times. The V and J genes are TRBV20-1 and TRBJ2-2; 7 nucleotides agree with TRBD2. J gave up 1 base and V 1 base, and 6 bases lay outside the gene matches. The CDR3 spans 16 residues. From germline, CDR1 is DFQATT and CDR2 SNEGSKA (reference sequence). CDR3 in DNA: TGCAGTGCTAGAGTGGGAGGGCTTTTGAACACCGGGGAGCTGTTTTTT. Translation: CSARVGGLLNTGELFF.

The rearrangement links TRBV6-5 to TRBJ1-2, with TRBD1 matching over 7 bases. V lost 6 bases to trimming and J lost 5 bases; unmatched junction nucleotides: 9. CDR1 is MNHEY, CDR2 SVGAGI, per germline. This CDR3 spans 14 amino acids. CDR3 nucleotide sequence: TGTGCCAGCAGACCCAGGGGGGGTCTGTATGGCTACACCTTC. It yields the protein CASRPRGGLYGYTF.

This clonotype has only a few counts. The CDR3 region is CSARGVLAGGTSSYNEQFF. The DNA for the CDR3 is TGCAGTGCTAGAGGGGTACTAGCGGGAGGGACGAGCTCCTACAATGAGCAGTTCTTC. The chain employs TRBV20-1 and TRBJ2-1; 13 positions match TRBD2. V lost 1 base and J lost 0; bases outside the gene matches: 9. Germline assignment: CDR1 DFQATT and CDR2 SNEGSKA (reference sequence). CDR3 size: 19 residues.

This clonotype occurred many times. V and J are TRBV5-4 and TRBJ2-5; TRBD2 matches 8 bases. The CDR3 covers 15 residues. V was clipped by 0 bases and J by 2 bases; unmatched bases: 3. Germline V gives CDR1 SGHNT, CDR2 YYREEE (reference sequence). CDR3: CASSLAVAGQETQYF. CDR3 DNA sequence: TGTGCCAGCAGCTTGGCCGTAGCGGGGCAAGAGACCCAGTACTTC.

This clonotype was detected many times. The J gene is TRBJ2-2, the V gene TRBV6-6, with 8 bases lining up with TRBD1. The trim removed 10 bases at V and 7 bases at J, leaving 8 bases unmatched. The CDR3 extends over 13 amino acids. CDR1 and CDR2 (germline): MNHNY, SVGAGI (reference sequence). CDR3 nucleotides: TGTGCCACACGGACAGGGTTGATCGGGGAGCTGTTTTTT. This codes for CATRTGLIGELFF.

In this sample, this clonotype turned up many times. The CDR3 sequence is CASSLLSGRASYEQYF. CDR3 nucleotides: TGTGCCAGCAGTTTATTAAGCGGGAGGGCCTCCTACGAGCAGTACTTC. This sequence joins TRBV28 and TRBJ2-7; TRBD2 matches 10 bases. Per the germline V gene, CDR1 is MDHEN and CDR2 is SYDVKM. After removal of 1 base from V and 0 bases from J, the junction contained 3 bases not matched to a gene. The CDR3 loop spans 16 amino acids.

Many counts were recorded for this clonotype. The genes are TRBV11-1 and TRBJ2-1; D not resolved. The V and J ends lost 4 bases and 3 bases respectively, with 1 base between them. The CDR3 contains 11 residues. Germline CDR1 and CDR2: SGHAT and FQDESV (reference sequence). The chain's CDR3 is CASSYYNEQFF. CDR3 sequence (DNA): TGTGCCAGCAGCTACTACAATGAGCAGTTCTTC. The full variable domain, completed using reference TRBV11-1 and TRBJ2-1, is EAEVAQSPRYKITEKSQAVAFWCDPISGHATLYWYRQILGQGPELLVQFQDESVVDDSQLPKDRFSAERLKGVDSTLKIQPAELGDSAMYLCASSYYNEQFFGPGTRLTVL.

Ten or more counts support this clonotype. The V gene is TRBV7-9, the J gene TRBJ1-6, with a weak D call TRBD1 (5 bases). The germline V gene has CDR1 SEHNR and CDR2 FQNEAQ (reference sequence). Trimming left V 4 bases short and J 7 bases short, with 11 bases between. The CDR3 has 14 amino acids. The CDR3 nucleotides are TGTGCCAGCAGCTGGGCGGGGGTGAATTCACCCCTCCACTTT. It codes for CASSWAGVNSPLHF. Supplemented by reference TRBV7-9 and TRBJ1-6, the full variable domain reads DTGVSQNPRHKITKRGQNVTFRCDPISEHNRLYWYRQTLGQGPEFLTYFQNEAQLEKSRLLSDRFSAERPKGSFSTLEIQRTEQGDSAMYLCASSWAGVNSPLHFGNGTRLTVT.